This is a list of T cell receptor beta chains from one sample in a study of cytomegalovirus exposure and HLA in healthy donors. Sequencing used immunoSEQ multiplex PCR; TCRdb keeps in-frame clones, though not all of them. Here the sample spans some 98,000 clones, roughly three quarters being singletons. The sample consisted of PBMCs. All receptors come from a middle-aged man in good health and CMV-seronegative. CDR3s leave out the opening cysteine and the closing phenylalanine or tryptophan. Clone size is stated in some rows and not others, as once, few, many or a class when expanded.

abundance	v_gene	j_gene	CDR3aa
.	TRBV6-5	TRBJ1-2	ASSYRPGNFYGYT
.	TRBV10-3	TRBJ1-1	AIMGTDTEAF
few	TRBV7-9	TRBJ2-7	ASSLDLSMYEQY
once	TRBV7-3	TRBJ1-1	ASSTTGLNTEAF
.	TRBV7-2	TRBJ1-3	ASRGGPSGNTIY
.	TRBV5-1	TRBJ1-1	ASSLVSANTEAF
.	TRBV19	TRBJ1-6	ASSGHSRDRGRSYNSPLH
once	TRBV5-1	TRBJ2-1	ASSLARDRSYNEQF
.	TRBV4-2	TRBJ1-2	ASSQGQGARYGYT
.	TRBV19	TRBJ2-1	ASSIEPRYNEQF
.	TRBV19	TRBJ1-2	ASRGGQGNYGYT
.	TRBV9	TRBJ1-4	ASSYGSEKLF
.	TRBV19	TRBJ1-2	ASNRDANYGYT
once	TRBV7-9	TRBJ1-1	SSSTGATEAF
.	TRBV5-1	TRBJ1-6	ASSLESVTDSTVLH
.	TRBV6-5	TRBJ2-5	ASSYLGQAAWQY
.	TRBV11-2	TRBJ2-1	ASSLLLAGNYNEQF
.	TRBV2	TRBJ2-2	AGTGVTGELF
.	TRBV27	TRBJ2-2	ASSFQRGAGELF
.	TRBV4-1	TRBJ2-2	ASSHPQGADTGELF